These 23 T cell receptor beta chains originate from one sample sequenced in a study of vaccination and CD4 T cells after COVID-19. The Oncomine TCR Beta short-read assay sequenced DNA from cultured CD4+ T cells. From the PCR reads, TCRdb called clonotypes with MiXCR, one entry per CDR3 protein. The data hold about 18,000 distinct CDR3 sequences, with approximately 49% observed a single time. No antigen is known for these receptors. Treatment in this sample: approximately nine-day PBMC culture with coronavirus spike peptide pools or control peptides (ViraFEST assay). What was sequenced was CD4+ T cells from blood, cultured in vitro. The receptors shown here come from a human donor who had recovered from COVID-19.

The chain employs TRBV7-9 and TRBJ2-1; no firm D call. Germline V CDR1 and CDR2: SEHNR, FQNEAQ (reference sequence). CDR3 length equals 12 residues. V lost 5 bases, J lost 0 bases, and 2 bases lay in between. The CDR3: CASSASYNEQFF. CDR3 DNA sequence: TGTGCCAGCAGCGCCTCCTACAATGAGCAGTTCTTC. Looking up the rest from reference TRBV7-9 and TRBJ2-1 gives the full variable domain: DTGVSQNPRHKITKRGQNVTFRCDPISEHNRLYWYRQTLGQGPEFLTYFQNEAQLEKSRLLSDRFSAERPKGSFSTLEIQRTEQGDSAMYLCASSASYNEQFFGPGTRLTVL.

The chain joins TRBV5-1 to TRBJ2-5, with 8 bases identical to TRBD1. Germline assignment: CDR1 SGHRS and CDR2 YFSETQ. This CDR3 spans 14 amino acids. Trimming at V came to 4 bases and at J to 4 bases, leaving 6 bases not matched to a gene. The CDR3 nucleotides read TGCGCCAGCAGCGACCAGGGGGCCGGAGAGACCCAGTACTTC. It is translated as CASSDQGAGETQYF.

Only a few counts were recorded for this clonotype. The chain links TRBV12-3 or TRBV12-4 to TRBJ2-2; the match to TRBD1 covers 7 bases. Trimming removed 6 bases from V and 4 bases from J; junction bases left unmatched: 5. CDR3 length: 14 amino acids. The CDR3 nucleotides are TGTGCCAGCAGCAGGGACAGAGGCACCGGGGAGCTGTTTTTT. Its translation is CASSRDRGTGELFF.

This chain links TRBV7-2 with TRBJ2-5; 8 bases are shared with TRBD2. Trimming at V came to 2 bases and at J to 1 base, leaving 6 bases not matched to a gene. Germline CDR1 is SGHTA and CDR2 is FQGNSA. The CDR3 extends over 16 amino acids. The CDR3 loop is CASSLRSAGGQETQYF. CDR3 in DNA: TGTGCCAGCAGCTTACGATCTGCGGGAGGCCAAGAGACCCAGTACTTC.

V and J are TRBV7-2 and TRBJ1-2; no reliable D call. The CDR3 runs to 15 residues. Trimming stripped 1 base from V and 5 bases from J, with 14 bases between. Germline values: CDR1 SGHTA, CDR2 FQGNSA. The CDR3 DNA sequence: TGTGCCAGCAGCTTAGATGGGGAAGTCTTATATGGCTACACCTTC. It encodes CASSLDGEVLYGYTF.

V and J are TRBV20-1 and TRBJ2-7; no firm D call. Trimming removed 5 bases at V and 0 bases at J, with 11 bases between. The CDR3 extends over 13 amino acids. Per germline, CDR1 DFQATT and CDR2 SNEGSKA (reference sequence). CDR3 amino acids: CSAGRTDSYEQYF. Here the CDR3 DNA reads TGCAGTGCTGGCCGGACGGACTCCTACGAGCAGTACTTC.

The V and J genes are TRBV24-1 and TRBJ2-4; TRBD1 matches at 8 bases. CDR3 size: 12 residues. The V segment lost 9 bases and the J segment 8 bases; nucleotides outside the gene matches: 5. Germline V gives CDR1 KGHDR, CDR2 SFDVKD. The CDR3 DNA reads TGTGCCACCGCGGACAGGGCGGACATTCAGTACTTC. Its protein is CATADRADIQYF.

In its sample, this clonotype was seen a few times. The chain joins TRBV7-9 to TRBJ2-1; TRBD2 matches at 9 bases. J was trimmed by 3 bases and V by 0 bases; bases with no gene match: 6. Germline CDR1 is SEHNR and CDR2 is FQNEAQ (reference sequence). The CDR3 spans 17 residues. CDR3 bases: TGTGCCAGCAGCTTAGCGGGGACTAGCCCGCTCTACAATGAGCAGTTCTTC. Translation gives CASSLAGTSPLYNEQFF. Together with reference TRBV7-9 and TRBJ2-1, the CDR3 gives the full variable domain: DTGVSQNPRHKITKRGQNVTFRCDPISEHNRLYWYRQTLGQGPEFLTYFQNEAQLEKSRLLSDRFSAERPKGSFSTLEIQRTEQGDSAMYLCASSLAGTSPLYNEQFFGPGTRLTVL.

The chain links TRBV12-3 or TRBV12-4 to TRBJ1-5; D unresolved. The CDR3 is 17 amino acids. The V end was cut by 6 bases, the J end by 2 bases, with 20 bases between. The CDR3 DNA reads as TGTGCCAGCAGCCTTCCCCCCCGGACCTCGGGCAATCAGCCCCAGCATTTT. Translation: CASSLPPRTSGNQPQHF.

This clonotype has more than one count but fewer than ten. The chain joins TRBV11-3 to TRBJ2-2; 7 bases match TRBD1. Germline trimming cut 5 bases from V and 3 bases from J; bases unmatched to any gene: 3. CDR1 is SGHNT, CDR2 YENEEA, per germline. This CDR3 is built from 14 residues. The CDR3 spells CASSLGQHTGELFF. CDR3 DNA: TGTGCCAGCAGCCTGGGACAGCACACCGGGGAGCTGTTTTTT. The variable domain in full, with the rest retrieved from reference TRBV11-3 and TRBJ2-2, is EAGVVQSPRYKIIEKKQPVAFWCNPISGHNTLYWYLQNLGQGPELLIRYENEEAVDDSQLPKDRFSAERLKGVDSTLKIQPAELGDSAVYLCASSLGQHTGELFFGEGSRLTVL.

The rearrangement links TRBV12-3 or TRBV12-4 to TRBJ1-5; 8 nucleotides match TRBD1. The CDR3 loop spans 17 amino acids. V was pared by 3 bases and J by 6 bases, with 13 bases of the junction left unmatched. CDR3 loop: CASSFRGRGPIRQPQHF. CDR3 in DNA: TGTGCCAGCAGTTTCCGGGGCAGGGGGCCCATTCGTCAGCCCCAGCATTTT.

The chain links TRBV18 to TRBJ2-1; 10 bases match TRBD2. This CDR3 has 15 residues. Germline CDR1 reads KGHSH; CDR2 reads LQKENI. Trimming at V came to 3 bases and at J to 7 bases, leaving 6 bases not matched to a gene. This chain's CDR3 is CASSPPGLASNEQFF. In DNA, the CDR3 is TGTGCCAGCTCACCGCCGGGACTAGCGTCTAATGAGCAGTTCTTC.

This chain joins TRBV28 and TRBJ1-2; D is uncertain. Germline V gene data show CDR1 as MDHEN and CDR2 as SYDVKM. The V end was cut by 4 bases, the J end by 5 bases, with 8 bases between. The CDR3 sequence is 12 residues long. CDR3 bases: TGTGCCAGCAGTTCCCAGGTATATGGCTACACCTTC. Protein: CASSSQVYGYTF.

The chain employs TRBV7-8 and TRBJ1-4; no reliable D call. This CDR3 is 15 amino acids long. Trimming cost V 1 base and J 7 bases, with 13 bases left between them. CDR1 is SGHVS, CDR2 FQNEAQ, per germline. The CDR3 coding sequence is TGTGCCAGCAGCTTAGGTCGGATGTCAGGTGAAAAACTGTTTTTT. Residues: CASSLGRMSGEKLFF.

This chain connects TRBV19 to TRBJ2-3; 7 bases line up with TRBD1. The V and J ends lost 6 bases and 1 base, in that order; junction bases with no gene match: 4. Germline lookup yields CDR1 LNHDA and CDR2 SQIVND (reference sequence). The CDR3 contains 14 residues. CDR3 in amino acids: CASSDRARTDTQYF. The CDR3 region has the DNA TGTGCCAGTAGCGACAGGGCCCGCACAGATACGCAGTATTTT.

The CDR3 sequence is CASTPGRGTGAYNEQFF. CDR3 sequence (DNA): TGTGCCAGTACCCCGGGGAGGGGGACAGGGGCCTACAATGAGCAGTTCTTC. This chain connects TRBV19 to TRBJ2-1; 10 bases fit TRBD1. Germline trimming cut 7 bases from V and 2 bases from J; bases unmatched to any gene: 11. This CDR3 contains 17 residues. Germline V gene data show CDR1 as LNHDA and CDR2 as SQIVND (reference sequence).

This clonotype was seen once. J is TRBJ1-1 and V is TRBV5-1; TRBD1 aligns across 7 bases. Germline V gene sequence: CDR1 SGHRS, CDR2 YFSETQ. Trimming removed 4 bases from V and 4 bases from J; junction bases left unmatched: 10. This CDR3 contains 15 residues. CDR3 bases: TGCGCCAGCAGCCCCTACGGGACAGCGAGCACTGAAGCTTTCTTT. The encoded protein is CASSPYGTASTEAFF. The variable domain in full, with the rest retrieved from reference TRBV5-1 and TRBJ1-1, is KAGVTQTPRYLIKTRGQQVTLSCSPISGHRSVSWYQQTPGQGLQFLFEYFSETQRNKGNFPGRFSGRQFSNSRSEMNVSTLELGDSALYLCASSPYGTASTEAFFGQGTRLTVV.

This chain connects TRBV20-1 to TRBJ2-1; possibly TRBD2 for D (6 bases). Looked up from germline, CDR1 is DFQATT and CDR2 is SNEGSKA (reference sequence). CDR3 length: 14 residues. V shed 6 bases and J shed 7 bases, with 19 bases lying between them. The CDR3 is CSAVADPPENEQFF. CDR3 coding DNA: TGCAGTGCCGTAGCGGATCCCCCCGAAAATGAGCAGTTCTTC.

This clonotype was recorded a few times. J is TRBJ1-2 and V is TRBV5-8, with D uncertain. The length of the CDR3 is 11 residues. Deletions cut 2 bases from V and 7 bases from J, with 6 bases between. Looked up from germline, CDR1 is SGHTS and CDR2 is YDEGEE. The CDR3: CASSLLGGYTF. The CDR3 region has the DNA TGTGCCAGCAGCTTATTGGGTGGCTACACCTTC.

The chain links TRBV20-1 to TRBJ1-5, with D unresolved. This CDR3 is built from 15 residues. Per germline, CDR1 DFQATT and CDR2 SNEGSKA (reference sequence). Trimming shortened V by 6 bases and J by 4 bases, and 19 bases separated the two germline ends. In nucleotides, the CDR3 is TGCAGTGCAAAAAAGGGCAGGAGACCAAATCAGCCCCAGCATTTT. Amino acids: CSAKKGRRPNQPQHF.

The rearrangement links TRBV6-1 to TRBJ2-7; D could derive from TRBD1 or TRBD2 (5 bases each). Trimming took 6 bases from V and 3 from J, leaving 18 bases between them. The germline CDR1 and CDR2 sequences are MNHNS and SASEGT. There are 15 residues in the CDR3. The CDR3 DNA reads TGTGCCAGCAGCCCCCCGGGACGGCAGGACTACGAGCAGTACTTC. Translating it yields CASSPPGRQDYEQYF.

This clonotype showed up just a few times. This chain uses TRBV20-1 with TRBJ1-5; 7 bases map to TRBD1. CDR3 length equals 14 residues. V lost 4 bases and J lost 3; bases outside the gene matches: 6. CDR1 is DFQATT and CDR2 is SNEGSKA in the germline V gene (reference sequence). Here the CDR3 DNA reads TGCAGTGCTAATAGGGGACAGTACAATCAGCCCCAGCATTTT. Translated, it gives CSANRGQYNQPQHF.

The J gene is TRBJ2-2, the V gene TRBV11-2; maybe TRBD1 (6 bases). Trimming removed 5 bases from V and 7 bases from J, with 14 bases in between. The CDR3 spans 14 residues. Per the germline V gene, CDR1 is SGHAT and CDR2 is FQNNGV. The CDR3, as DNA: TGTGCCAGCAGCCCCAGGGGTGGCGGCGGGGAGCTGTTTTTT. It yields the protein CASSPRGGGGELFF.